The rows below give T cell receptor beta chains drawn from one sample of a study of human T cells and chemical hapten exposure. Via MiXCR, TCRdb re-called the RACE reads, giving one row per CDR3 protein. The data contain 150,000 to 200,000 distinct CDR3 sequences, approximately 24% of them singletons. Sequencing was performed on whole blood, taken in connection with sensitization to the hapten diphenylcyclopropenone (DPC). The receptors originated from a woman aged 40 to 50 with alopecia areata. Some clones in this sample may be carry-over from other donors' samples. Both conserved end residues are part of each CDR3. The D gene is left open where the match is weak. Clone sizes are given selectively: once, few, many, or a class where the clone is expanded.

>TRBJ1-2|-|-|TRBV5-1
TGCGCCAGCAGCTTGGCCGCGGTAAACTATGGCTACACCTTC
CASSLAAVNYGYTF
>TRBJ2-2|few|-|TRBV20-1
TGCAGTGCTAGGGAGCGTCTAGCGAACACCGGGGAGCTGTTTTTT
CSARERLANTGELFF
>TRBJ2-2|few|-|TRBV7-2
TGTGCCAGCAGCCCCCTCTTTAGGACTCACACCGGGGAGCTGTTTTTT
CASSPLFRTHTGELFF
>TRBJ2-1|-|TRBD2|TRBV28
TGTGCCAGCAAGGGGACTAGTATTCACAATGAGCAGTTCTTC
CASKGTSIHNEQFF
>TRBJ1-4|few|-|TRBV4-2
TGTGCCAGCAGCCAAGAACAGGGCCTGAAACTGTTTTTT
CASSQEQGLKLFF
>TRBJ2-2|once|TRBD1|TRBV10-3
TGTGCCATCAGCTTAACAGGGGGGACGAACACCGGGGAGCTGTTTTTT
CAISLTGGTNTGELFF
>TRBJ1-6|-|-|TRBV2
TGTGCCAGCAGTGATGGCAGGATGCATAATTCACCCCTCCACTTT
CASSDGRMHNSPLHF
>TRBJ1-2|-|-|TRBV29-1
TGCAGCGTCGCCGCTGGGGGAGCTAACTATGGCTACACCTTC
CSVAAGGANYGYTF
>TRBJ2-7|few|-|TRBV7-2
TGTGCCAGCAGCTTAGGTGCTGAGTACTACGAGCAGTACTTC
CASSLGAEYYEQYF
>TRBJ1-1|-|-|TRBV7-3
TGTGCCAGCAGCTTAGCTTCAGGGCTAGGCACTGAAGCTTTCTTT
CASSLASGLGTEAFF
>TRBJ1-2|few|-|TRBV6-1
TGTGCCAGCGCATGGGGTGGCAGTTCTAACTATGGCTACACCTTC
CASAWGGSSNYGYTF
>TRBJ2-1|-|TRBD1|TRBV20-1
TGCAGTGCTAGCGGGACAGGGGGTAATTCCTACAATGAGCAGTTCTTC
CSASGTGGNSYNEQFF
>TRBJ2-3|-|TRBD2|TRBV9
TGTGCCAGCAGCCTGGGACTAGCGAGCACAGATACGCAGTATTTT
CASSLGLASTDTQYF
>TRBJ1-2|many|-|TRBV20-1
TGCAGTGCTAGTTGGGGTGCTGGCTACACCTTC
CSASWGAGYTF
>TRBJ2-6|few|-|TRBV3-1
TGTGCCAGCAGCCAGGACTGGAGGTCTGCAGGGGCCAACGTCCTGACTTTC
CASSQDWRSAGANVLTF
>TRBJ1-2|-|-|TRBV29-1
TGCAGCGTTGAGGCGGTGGTAGGAGGCTACACCTTC
CSVEAVVGGYTF
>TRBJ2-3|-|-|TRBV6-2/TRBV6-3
TGTGCCAGCAGTTACAGCCGGAGCGGGAGCACAGATACGCAGTATTTT
CASSYSRSGSTDTQYF
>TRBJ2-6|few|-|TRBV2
TGTGCCAGCAGGGTAGGGGCAGTCCGCTCTGGGGCCAACGTCCTGACTTTC
CASRVGAVRSGANVLTF
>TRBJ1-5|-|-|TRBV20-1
TGCAGTGCTAGCCCCTGGGGCAGGTCGGGCAATCAGCCCCAGCATTTT
CSASPWGRSGNQPQHF
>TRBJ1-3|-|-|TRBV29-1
TGCAGCGTTGGGGCCTTATCCTCTGGAAACACCTTATATTTT
CSVGALSSGNTLYF
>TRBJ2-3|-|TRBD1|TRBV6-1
TGTGCCAGCAGCTCTGGACAGGGGACCACAGATACGCAGTATTTT
CASSSGQGTTDTQYF
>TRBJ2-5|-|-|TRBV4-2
TGTGCCAGCAGCCAAGGACTAGGAGAGACCCAGTACTTC
CASSQGLGETQYF
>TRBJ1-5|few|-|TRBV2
TGTGCCAGCAGTACCCACACAGAGGCCCAGCATTTT
CASSTHTEAQHF
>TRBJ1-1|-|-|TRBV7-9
TGTGCCAGCAGCTTAGGTGAGGGAATGAACACTGAAGCTTTCTTT
CASSLGEGMNTEAFF
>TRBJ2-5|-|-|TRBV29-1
TGCAGCTCCTTGGTCAGGGGCCGTCCGGAGACCCAGTACTTC
CSSLVRGRPETQYF
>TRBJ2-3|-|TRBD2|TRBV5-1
TGCGCCAGCAGCCCCGGGACTAGCGGGAGGCGGTTTAGCACAGATACGCAGTATTTT
CASSPGTSGRRFSTDTQYF
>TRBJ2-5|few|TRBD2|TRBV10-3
TGTGCCATCTCGGCTAGCGGGAAAGAGACCCAGTACTTC
CAISASGKETQYF
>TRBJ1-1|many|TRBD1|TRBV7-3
TGTGCCAGCAGCTCGCTAGGACAGGGACACACTGAAGCTTTCTTT
CASSSLGQGHTEAFF
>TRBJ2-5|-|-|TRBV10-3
TGTGCCATCAGTGGTGTGGGAGGAGGAGAAGAGACCCAGTACTTC
CAISGVGGGEETQYF
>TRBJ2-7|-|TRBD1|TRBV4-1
TGCGCCAGCAGCCAAACCCCGGGACAGGACGACGAGCAGTACTTC
CASSQTPGQDDEQYF
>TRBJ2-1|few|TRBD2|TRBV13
TGTGCCAGCAGCTCCCTAGGCGGGAGTTTAAATGAGCAGTTCTTC
CASSSLGGSLNEQFF
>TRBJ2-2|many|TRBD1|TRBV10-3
TGTGCCATCAGGGCAGGGGGAGAGACCGGGGAGCTGTTTTTT
CAIRAGGETGELFF
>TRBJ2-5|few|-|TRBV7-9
TGTGCCGCCCACGGGAAGGAGACCCAGTACTTC
CAAHGKETQYF
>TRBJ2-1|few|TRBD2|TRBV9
TGTGCCAGCAGCGTAGTCGGCCTAGCGGGAGGATCAGGTTACAATGAGCAGTTCTTC
CASSVVGLAGGSGYNEQFF
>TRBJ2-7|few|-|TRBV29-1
TGCAGCGCTCTCCTTTCCGGGCTGTCCTACGAGCAGTACTTC
CSALLSGLSYEQYF
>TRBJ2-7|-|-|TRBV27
TGTGCCAGCAGTATCGCAGGAAAACAAACCTACGAGCAGTACTTC
CASSIAGKQTYEQYF
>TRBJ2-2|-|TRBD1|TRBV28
TGTGCCAGCAGTTTAGACAGGGCGAACACCGGGGAGCTGTTTTTT
CASSLDRANTGELFF
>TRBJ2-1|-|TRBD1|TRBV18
TGTGCCAGCTCAATTACAGGGGCTCGGGAGCAGTTCTTC
CASSITGAREQFF
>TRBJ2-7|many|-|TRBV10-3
TGTGCCATCAGTGAGTCTGACTACGAGCAGTACTTC
CAISESDYEQYF
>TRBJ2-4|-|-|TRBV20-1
TGCAGTGCTAGAGGAGGGGAAGGGGACATTCAGTACTTC
CSARGGEGDIQYF
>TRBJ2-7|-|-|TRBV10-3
TGTGCCATCAGCCCAGGGACGGTCGCCTCCTACGAGCAGTACTTC
CAISPGTVASYEQYF
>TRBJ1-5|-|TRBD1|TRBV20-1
TGCAGTGCTAGAGGGACAGGGGACTGGGGACCCCAGCATTTT
CSARGTGDWGPQHF
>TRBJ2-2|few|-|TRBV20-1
TGCAGTGCTAGAGATCCCAGGGAAAACACCGGGGAGCTGTTTTTT
CSARDPRENTGELFF
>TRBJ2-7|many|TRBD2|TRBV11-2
TGTGCCAGCAGCTTTGACCGGGGGGGCTACGAGCAGTACTTC
CASSFDRGGYEQYF
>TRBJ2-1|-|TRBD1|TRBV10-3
TGTGCCATCAGGCAAGGGACAGGGCTTCGCGAGCAGTTCTTC
CAIRQGTGLREQFF
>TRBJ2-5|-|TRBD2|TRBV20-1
TGCAGCTCGAGTGCCCTCCGAGCGGGAGCTGCCCAAGAGACCCAGTACTTC
CSSSALRAGAAQETQYF